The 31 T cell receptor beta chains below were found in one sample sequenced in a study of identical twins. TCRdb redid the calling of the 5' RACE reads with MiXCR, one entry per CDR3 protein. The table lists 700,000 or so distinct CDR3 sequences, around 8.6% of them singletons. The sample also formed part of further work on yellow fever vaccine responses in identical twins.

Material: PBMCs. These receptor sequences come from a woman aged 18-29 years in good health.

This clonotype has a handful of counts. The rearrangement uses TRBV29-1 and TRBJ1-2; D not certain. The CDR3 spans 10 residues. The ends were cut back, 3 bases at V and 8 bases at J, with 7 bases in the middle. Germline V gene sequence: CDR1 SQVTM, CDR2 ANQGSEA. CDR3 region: CSVEREGYTF. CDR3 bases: TGCAGCGTTGAGCGGGAGGGCTACACCTTC.

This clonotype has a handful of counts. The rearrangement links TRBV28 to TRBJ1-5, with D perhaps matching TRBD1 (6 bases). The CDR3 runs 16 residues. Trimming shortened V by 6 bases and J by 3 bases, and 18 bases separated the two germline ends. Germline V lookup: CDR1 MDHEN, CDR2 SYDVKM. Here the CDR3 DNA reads TGTGCCAGCAGCCCAGCCCTCCAGGGGAACAATCAGCCCCAGCATTTT. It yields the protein CASSPALQGNNQPQHF. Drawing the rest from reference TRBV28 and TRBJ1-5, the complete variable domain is DVKVTQSSRYLVKRTGEKVFLECVQDMDHENMFWYRQDPGLGLRLIYFSYDVKMKEKGDIPEGYSVSREKKERFSLILESASTNQTSMYLCASSPALQGNNQPQHFGDGTRLSIL.

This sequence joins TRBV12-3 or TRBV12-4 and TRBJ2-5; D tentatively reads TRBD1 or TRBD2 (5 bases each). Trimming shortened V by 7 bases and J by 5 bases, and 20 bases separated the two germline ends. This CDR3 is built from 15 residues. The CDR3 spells CASIEGLGTGETQYF. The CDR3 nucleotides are TGTGCCAGCATTGAGGGGCTGGGAACCGGGGAGACCCAGTACTTC.

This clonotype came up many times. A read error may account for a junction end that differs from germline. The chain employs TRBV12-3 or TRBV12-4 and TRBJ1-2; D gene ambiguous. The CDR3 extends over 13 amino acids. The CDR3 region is CASTLAAKYGYTF. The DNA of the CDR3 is TGTGCCAGCACCTTGGCTGCTAAGTATGGCTACACCTTC.

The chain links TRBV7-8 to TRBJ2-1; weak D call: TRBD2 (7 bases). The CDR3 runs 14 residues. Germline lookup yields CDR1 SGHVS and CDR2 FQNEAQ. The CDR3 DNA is TGTGCTCCGAGGGGGGGACAAACATACAATGAGCAGTTCTTC. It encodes CAPRGGQTYNEQFF.

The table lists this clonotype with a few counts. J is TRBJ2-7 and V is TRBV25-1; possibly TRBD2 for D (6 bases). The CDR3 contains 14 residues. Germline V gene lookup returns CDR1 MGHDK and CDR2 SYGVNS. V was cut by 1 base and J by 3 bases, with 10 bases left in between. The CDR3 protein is CASSEFGGNYEQYF. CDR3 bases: TGTGCCAGCAGTGAATTTGGGGGGAACTACGAGCAGTACTTC.

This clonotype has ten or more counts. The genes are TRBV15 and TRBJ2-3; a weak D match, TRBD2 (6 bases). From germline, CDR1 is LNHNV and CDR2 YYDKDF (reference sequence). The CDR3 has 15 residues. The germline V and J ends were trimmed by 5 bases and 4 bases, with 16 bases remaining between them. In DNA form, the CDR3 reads TGTGCCACCAGCCCGGGGGTGGACTCTTCAGATACGCAGTATTTT. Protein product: CATSPGVDSSDTQYF.

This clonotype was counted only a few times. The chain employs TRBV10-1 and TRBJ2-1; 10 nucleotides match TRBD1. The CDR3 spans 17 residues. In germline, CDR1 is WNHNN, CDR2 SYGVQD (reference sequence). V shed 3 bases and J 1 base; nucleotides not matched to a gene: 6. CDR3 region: CASSETGTGESYNEQFF. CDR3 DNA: TGCGCCAGCAGTGAAACCGGGACAGGGGAGTCCTACAATGAGCAGTTCTTC.

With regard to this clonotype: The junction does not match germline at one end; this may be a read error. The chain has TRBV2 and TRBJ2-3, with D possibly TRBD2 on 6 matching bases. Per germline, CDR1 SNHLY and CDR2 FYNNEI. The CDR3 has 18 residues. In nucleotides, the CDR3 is TGTGCCATCAGTTTATTAGCGGCCCCGGTTTCTAGCACAGATACGCAGTATTTT. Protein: CAISLLAAPVSSTDTQYF.

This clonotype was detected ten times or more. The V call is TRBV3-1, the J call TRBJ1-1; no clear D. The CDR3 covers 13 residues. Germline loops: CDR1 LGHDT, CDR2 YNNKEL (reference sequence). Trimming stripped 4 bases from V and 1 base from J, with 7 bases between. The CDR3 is CASSLQRNTEAFF. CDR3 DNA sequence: TGTGCCAGCAGCCTCCAGAGGAACACTGAAGCTTTCTTT.

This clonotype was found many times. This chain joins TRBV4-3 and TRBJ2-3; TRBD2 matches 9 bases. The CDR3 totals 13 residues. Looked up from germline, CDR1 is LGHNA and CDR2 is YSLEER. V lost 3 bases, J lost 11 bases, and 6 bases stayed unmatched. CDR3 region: CASSHGTSFEQYF. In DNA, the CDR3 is TGCGCCAGCAGCCATGGGACTAGCTTTGAGCAGTATTTT.

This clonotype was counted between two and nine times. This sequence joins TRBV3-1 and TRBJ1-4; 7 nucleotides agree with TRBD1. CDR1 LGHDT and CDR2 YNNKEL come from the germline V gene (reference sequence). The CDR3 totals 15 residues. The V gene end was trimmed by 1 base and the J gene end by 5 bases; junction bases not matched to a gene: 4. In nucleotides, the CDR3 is TGTGCCAGCAGCCAAGGGGGACAGCTAAATGAAAAACTGTTTTTT. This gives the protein CASSQGGQLNEKLFF. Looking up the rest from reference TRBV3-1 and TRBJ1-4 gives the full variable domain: DTAVSQTPKYLVTQMGNDKSIKCEQNLGHDTMYWYKQDSKKFLKIMFSYNNKELIINETVPNRFSPKSPDKAHLNLHINSLELGDSAVYFCASSQGGQLNEKLFFGSGTQLSVL.

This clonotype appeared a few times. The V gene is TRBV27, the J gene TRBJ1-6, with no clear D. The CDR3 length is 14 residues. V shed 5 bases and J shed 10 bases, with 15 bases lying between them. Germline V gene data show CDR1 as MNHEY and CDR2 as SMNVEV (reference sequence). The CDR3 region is CASSPPAGRSPLHF. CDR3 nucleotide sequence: TGTGCCAGCAGTCCCCCGGCCGGGCGCTCACCCCTCCACTTT.

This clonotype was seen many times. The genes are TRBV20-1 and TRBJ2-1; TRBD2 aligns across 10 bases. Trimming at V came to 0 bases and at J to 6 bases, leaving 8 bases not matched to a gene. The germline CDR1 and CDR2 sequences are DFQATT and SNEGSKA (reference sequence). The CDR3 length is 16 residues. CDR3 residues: CSARDGEREGLNEQFF. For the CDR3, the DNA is TGCAGTGCTAGAGATGGGGAGCGGGAGGGCCTCAATGAGCAGTTCTTC.

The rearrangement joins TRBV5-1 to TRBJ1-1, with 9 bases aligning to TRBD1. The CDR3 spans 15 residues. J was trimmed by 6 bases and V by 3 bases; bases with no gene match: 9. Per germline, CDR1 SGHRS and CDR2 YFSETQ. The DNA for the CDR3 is TGCGCCAGCAGCTGGGGGGACAGGGATCGTTCTGAAGCTTTCTTT. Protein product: CASSWGDRDRSEAFF.

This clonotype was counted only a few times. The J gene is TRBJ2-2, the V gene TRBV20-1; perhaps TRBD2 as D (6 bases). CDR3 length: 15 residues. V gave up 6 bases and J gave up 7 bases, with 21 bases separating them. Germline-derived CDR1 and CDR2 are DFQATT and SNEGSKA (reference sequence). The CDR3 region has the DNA TGCAGTGCAACTAAGCTGGAGGGCCTTCACGGGGAGCTGTTTTTT. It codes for CSATKLEGLHGELFF.

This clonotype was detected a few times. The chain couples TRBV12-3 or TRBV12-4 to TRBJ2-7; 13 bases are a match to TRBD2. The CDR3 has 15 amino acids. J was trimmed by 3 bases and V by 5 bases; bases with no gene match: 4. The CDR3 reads CASSRTSGSIYEQYF. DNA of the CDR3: TGTGCCAGCAGTCGGACTAGCGGGAGTATCTACGAGCAGTACTTC.

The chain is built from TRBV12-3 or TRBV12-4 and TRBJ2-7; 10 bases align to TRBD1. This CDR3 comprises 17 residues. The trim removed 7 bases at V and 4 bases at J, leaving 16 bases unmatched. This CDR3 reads CASTPWTGGNAGYEQYF. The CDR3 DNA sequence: TGTGCCAGCACCCCGTGGACAGGGGGGAACGCGGGTTACGAGCAGTACTTC.

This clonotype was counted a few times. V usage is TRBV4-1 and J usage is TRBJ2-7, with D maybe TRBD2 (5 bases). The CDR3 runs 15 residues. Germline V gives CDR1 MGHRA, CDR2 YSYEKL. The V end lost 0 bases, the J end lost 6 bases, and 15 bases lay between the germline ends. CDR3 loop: CASSQEGRVSSEQYF. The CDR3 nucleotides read TGCGCCAGCAGCCAAGAGGGGAGAGTGAGCTCCGAGCAGTACTTC.

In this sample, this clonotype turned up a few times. The CDR3 spells CASSYPTRLNTGELFF. The CDR3 nucleotides read TGTGCCAGCAGTTACCCAACTAGATTGAACACCGGGGAGCTGTTTTTT. This chain joins TRBV6-2 or TRBV6-3 and TRBJ2-2; D might be TRBD2 (5 bases). V gave up 2 bases and J gave up 1 base, with 11 bases separating them. Germline values: CDR1 MNHEY, CDR2 SVGEGT. This CDR3 is 16 amino acids long.

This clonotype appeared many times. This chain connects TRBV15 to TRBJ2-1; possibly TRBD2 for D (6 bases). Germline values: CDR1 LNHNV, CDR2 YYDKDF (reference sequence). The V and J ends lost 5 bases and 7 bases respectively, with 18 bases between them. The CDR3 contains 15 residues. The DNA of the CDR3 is TGTGCCACCAGCGACCTCATCGGGGGTGGGAATGAGCAGTTCTTC. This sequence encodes CATSDLIGGGNEQFF.

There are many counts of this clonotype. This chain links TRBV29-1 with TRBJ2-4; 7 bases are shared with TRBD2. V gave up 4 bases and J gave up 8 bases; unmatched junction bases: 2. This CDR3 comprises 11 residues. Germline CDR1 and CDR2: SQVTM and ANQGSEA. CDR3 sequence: CSVAAGDIQYF. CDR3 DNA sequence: TGCAGCGTTGCCGCGGGAGACATTCAGTACTTC.

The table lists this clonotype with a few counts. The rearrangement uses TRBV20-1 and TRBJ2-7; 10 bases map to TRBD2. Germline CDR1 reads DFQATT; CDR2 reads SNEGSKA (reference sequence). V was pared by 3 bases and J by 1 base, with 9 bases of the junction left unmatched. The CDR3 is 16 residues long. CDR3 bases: TGCAGTGCTAGGGCTAAAGCTAGCGGGAGATCCTACGAGCAGTACTTC. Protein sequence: CSARAKASGRSYEQYF.

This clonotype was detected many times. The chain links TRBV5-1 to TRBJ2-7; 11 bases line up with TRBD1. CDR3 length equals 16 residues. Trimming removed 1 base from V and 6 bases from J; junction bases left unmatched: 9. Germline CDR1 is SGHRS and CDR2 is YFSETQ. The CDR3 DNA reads TGCGCCAGCAGCTTGTCTCGTGGACAGGGGGCAGGCGAGCAGTACTTC. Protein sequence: CASSLSRGQGAGEQYF.

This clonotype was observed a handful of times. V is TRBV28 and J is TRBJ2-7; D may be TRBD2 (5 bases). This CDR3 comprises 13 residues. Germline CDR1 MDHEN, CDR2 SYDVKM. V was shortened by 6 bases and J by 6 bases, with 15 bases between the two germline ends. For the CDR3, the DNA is TGTGCCAGCAGCAACGGGGATCCGGCCGAGCAGTACTTC. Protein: CASSNGDPAEQYF.

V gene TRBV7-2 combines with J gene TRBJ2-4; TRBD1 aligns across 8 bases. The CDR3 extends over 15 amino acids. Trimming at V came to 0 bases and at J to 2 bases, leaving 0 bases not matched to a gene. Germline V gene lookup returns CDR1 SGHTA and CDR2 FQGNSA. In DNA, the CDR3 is TGTGCCAGCAGCTTAGCCAGGGGGCCCAAAAACATTCAGTACTTC. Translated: CASSLARGPKNIQYF.

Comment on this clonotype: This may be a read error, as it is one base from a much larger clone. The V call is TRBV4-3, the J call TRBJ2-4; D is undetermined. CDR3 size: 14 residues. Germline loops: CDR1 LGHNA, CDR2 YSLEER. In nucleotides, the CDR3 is TGCACCAGCAGCCAAGAGGCACCCCGGGACATTCAGTACTTC. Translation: CTSSQEAPRDIQYF.

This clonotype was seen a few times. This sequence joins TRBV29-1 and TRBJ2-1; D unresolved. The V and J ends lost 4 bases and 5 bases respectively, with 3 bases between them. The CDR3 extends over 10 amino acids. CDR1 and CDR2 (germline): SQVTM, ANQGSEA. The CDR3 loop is CSVGHNEQFF. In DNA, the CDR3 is TGCAGCGTTGGGCACAATGAGCAGTTCTTC.

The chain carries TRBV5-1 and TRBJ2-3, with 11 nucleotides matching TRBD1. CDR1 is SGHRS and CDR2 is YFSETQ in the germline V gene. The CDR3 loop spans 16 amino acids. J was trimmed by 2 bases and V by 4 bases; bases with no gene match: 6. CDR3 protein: CASSPRDRGATDTQYF. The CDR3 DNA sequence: TGCGCCAGCAGCCCACGGGACAGGGGGGCCACAGATACGCAGTATTTT.

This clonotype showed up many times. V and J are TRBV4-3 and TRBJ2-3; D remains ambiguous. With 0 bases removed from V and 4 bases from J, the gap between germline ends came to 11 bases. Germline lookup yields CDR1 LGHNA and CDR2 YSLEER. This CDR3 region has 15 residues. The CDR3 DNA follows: TGCGCCAGCAGCCAAGATCAAGATGGAGCAGATACGCAGTATTTT. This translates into CASSQDQDGADTQYF.

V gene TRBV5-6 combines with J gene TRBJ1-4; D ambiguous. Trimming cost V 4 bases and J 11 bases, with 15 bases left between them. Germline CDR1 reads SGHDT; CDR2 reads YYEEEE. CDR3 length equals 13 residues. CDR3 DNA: TGTGCCAGCAGCGCGACCACTGGCTACAAACTGTTTTTT. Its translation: CASSATTGYKLFF.